These 2 T cell receptor beta chains were sequenced from one sample in a study of CD8+CD57+ T cells in acquired aplastic anemia (dated by TCRdb to 2016 to 2019). TCRdb lists the instrument as Illumina HiSeq 2000. Genomic DNA served as template for TCR beta VDJ combination and CDR3 sequence profiling. Clones were called with MiXCR by TCRdb after fastp trimmed the public reads at Q25, and only in-frame beta chains were retained. A single entry per CDR3 protein holds the most common genes and DNA from its merged rows. The table for this sample lists hundreds of thousands of distinct CDR3 sequences; under 50% of them were counted only once. The top ten clones comprise about 20% of the sample. Patients chosen for sequencing had shown expansion of CD8+CD57+ cells by flow cytometry. What was sequenced was sorted CD4+, CD8+, or CD8+CD57+ T cells (not recorded which) from PBMCs. Source of these receptors: a human donor with aplastic anemia.

This chain joins TRBV12-3 or TRBV12-4 and TRBJ2-4, with D possibly TRBD2 on 7 matching bases. V was pared by 3 bases and J by 5 bases, with 14 bases between. This CDR3 spans 15 amino acids. CDR3 in amino acids: CASSFSPGGENIQYF. In DNA form, the CDR3 reads TGTGCCAGCAGTTTTAGTCCGGGGGGCGAAAACATTCAGTACTTC.

The table lists this clonotype with many counts. The chain uses TRBV6-6 and TRBJ2-5; D may be TRBD1 (5 bases). The CDR3 has 13 amino acids. The germline V and J ends were trimmed by 3 bases and 1 base, with 6 bases remaining between them. Germline CDR1 reads MNHNY; CDR2 reads SVGAGI (reference sequence). CDR3 protein: CASSYQGQETQYF. The CDR3 DNA follows: TGTGCCAGCAGTTATCAGGGCCAAGAGACCCAGTACTTC.